The next 20 T cell receptor beta chains were all read from a single sample in a study of beta chain features in type 1 diabetes. Study results and caveats: Type 1 diabetes patients showed a moderate but significant shortening of TCRB CDR3s in all four CD4+ subsets.

For these TCRs, the target antigens are not known. The investigators reverse transcribed all of the isolated RNA, so they sequenced expressed TCRB transcripts. TCRdb keeps only in-frame clones here, not all; method: immunoSEQ multiplex PCR. The sample contains 300,000 or so clones, 13% of which appear only once. Material: naive CD4+ T cells from blood. The receptor source for this set is a woman aged 18-30 years with type 1 diabetes.

This sequence joins TRBV2 and TRBJ1-1, with D possibly matching TRBD1 (5 bases). With 8 bases removed from V and 6 bases from J, the gap between germline ends came to 22 bases. In germline, CDR1 is SNHLY, CDR2 FYNNEI. The CDR3 loop spans 15 amino acids. CDR3 sequence (DNA): TGTGCCAGCGGGGAGGACGGGGGAGGTGGCGCTGAAGCTTTCTTT. Translating it yields CASGEDGGGGAEAFF.

This chain uses TRBV7-2 with TRBJ2-5; 13 bases fit TRBD2. CDR1 SGHTA and CDR2 FQGNSA come from the germline V gene. The ends lost 5 bases at V and 5 bases at J; junction bases unmatched: 5. The CDR3 spans 15 residues. DNA for the CDR3: TGTGCCAGCAGCCGACTAGCGGGAGGATTGGAGACCCAGTACTTC. Its protein product is CASSRLAGGLETQYF.

This clone was seen a handful of times. The J gene is TRBJ2-7, the V gene TRBV9, with a tentative D call TRBD1 (6 bases). Germline V gene sequence: CDR1 SGDLS, CDR2 YYNGEE. Trimming stripped 3 bases from V and 4 bases from J, with 17 bases between. This CDR3 region has 15 residues. The CDR3: CASSATTGPPYEQYF. The DNA of the CDR3 is TGTGCCAGCAGCGCAACGACAGGTCCGCCATACGAGCAGTACTTC.

This chain joins TRBV7-9 and TRBJ2-7; 12 positions match TRBD2. The V and J ends lost 5 bases and 3 bases, in that order; junction bases with no gene match: 8. CDR1 and CDR2 from the germline V gene are SEHNR and FQNEAQ (reference sequence). This CDR3 spans 16 amino acids. CDR3 protein: CASSRLAGAINYEQYF. As DNA, the CDR3 is TGTGCCAGCAGCCGACTAGCGGGAGCCATAAACTACGAGCAGTACTTC.

This clone was detected only a few times. The J gene is TRBJ2-7, the V gene TRBV30; 9 bases map to TRBD2. Per germline, CDR1 GTSNPN and CDR2 SVGIG (reference sequence). The CDR3 sequence is 15 residues long. Trimming at V came to 0 bases and at J to 2 bases, leaving 5 bases not matched to a gene. As DNA, the CDR3 is TGTGCCTGGAGTGTAGCGGGAGGTTGGGCCTACGAGCAGTACGTC. Translated: CAWSVAGGWAYEQYV.

This clone was seen only a few times. The chain is built from TRBV2 and TRBJ2-7; D ambiguous. The CDR3 is 12 residues long. Looked up from germline, CDR1 is SNHLY and CDR2 is FYNNEI. The V end lost 4 bases, the J end lost 5 bases, and 9 bases lay between the germline ends. The DNA of the CDR3 is TGTGCCAGCAGTGCGACTCCTAACGAGCAGTACTTC. Translating gives CASSATPNEQYF. The full variable domain, completed using reference TRBV2 and TRBJ2-7, is EPEVTQTPSHQVTQMGQEVILRCVPISNHLYFYWYRQILGQKVEFLVSFYNNEISEKSEIFDDQFSVERPDGSNFTLKIRSTKLEDSAMYFCASSATPNEQYFGPGTRLTVT.

The chain carries TRBV7-2 and TRBJ2-5; weak D call: TRBD2 (5 bases). V lost 8 bases to trimming and J lost 4 bases, with 23 bases between them. The CDR3 contains 16 residues. Looked up from germline, CDR1 is SGHTA and CDR2 is FQGNSA. CDR3 coding DNA: TGTGCCAGCCAGCGGCCGGGGTCCCGTCTAAGAGAGACCCAGTACTTC. Its translation is CASQRPGSRLRETQYF.

This clone showed up just once. V and J are TRBV5-4 and TRBJ2-1; a weak D match, TRBD2 (6 bases). V lost 5 bases and J 5 bases, leaving 23 bases between the germline ends. CDR3 size: 17 residues. Looked up from germline, CDR1 is SGHNT and CDR2 is YYREEE (reference sequence). The CDR3 loop is CASSDRRYGGPHNEQFF. Here the CDR3 DNA reads TGTGCCAGCAGTGACCGGCGTTATGGAGGGCCCCACAATGAGCAGTTCTTC. Drawing the rest from reference TRBV5-4 and TRBJ2-1, the complete variable domain is ETGVTQSPTHLIKTRGQQVTLRCSSQSGHNTVSWYQQALGQGPQFIFQYYREEENGRGNFPPRFSGLQFPNYSSELNVNALELDDSALYLCASSDRRYGGPHNEQFFGPGTRLTVL.

The genes are TRBV19 and TRBJ1-1; D is unclear. In germline, CDR1 is LNHDA, CDR2 SQIVND (reference sequence). V lost 5 bases, J lost 1 base, and 8 bases lay in between. This CDR3 is built from 13 residues. The CDR3 DNA sequence: TGTGCCAGTAGTTCAGGATGGAACACTGAAGCTTTCTTT. Translation gives CASSSGWNTEAFF.

Only a few counts were recorded for this clone. The CDR3 spells CSVGAVYGYTF. DNA for the CDR3: TGCAGCGTTGGGGCAGTCTATGGCTACACCTTC. This rearrangement joins TRBV29-1 to TRBJ1-2; D not resolved. The V end was cut by 4 bases, the J end by 4 bases, with 7 bases between. Germline CDR1 SQVTM, CDR2 ANQGSEA. The CDR3 sequence is 11 residues long.

The chain employs TRBV7-9 and TRBJ2-2; the D gene is possibly TRBD1 (5 bases). CDR1 is SEHNR, CDR2 FQNEAQ, per germline (reference sequence). Deletions cut 10 bases from V and 7 bases from J, with 13 bases between. The CDR3 length is 12 residues. The CDR3 coding sequence is TGTGCCACCTACGAAGGGGACGGGGAGCTGTTTTTT. It codes for CATYEGDGELFF.

This clone was seen a handful of times. The chain uses TRBV11-3 and TRBJ2-5; TRBD2 matches at 13 bases. The trim removed 4 bases at V and 5 bases at J, leaving 7 bases unmatched. Germline V gene sequence: CDR1 SGHNT, CDR2 YENEEA. The CDR3 covers 16 residues. CDR3 DNA sequence: TGTGCCAGCAGCTCCGGACTAGCGGGAGTACAGGAGACCCAGTACTTC. This gives the protein CASSSGLAGVQETQYF.

The chain recombines TRBV18 with TRBJ2-1; 10 bases map to TRBD2. Looked up from germline, CDR1 is KGHSH and CDR2 is LQKENI. The ends lost 6 bases at V and 2 bases at J; junction bases unmatched: 4. The CDR3 consists of 15 residues. CDR3 amino acids: CASSLAGETYNEQFF. The CDR3 DNA reads as TGTGCCAGCTCGCTAGCGGGAGAAACCTACAATGAGCAGTTCTTC.

The V call is TRBV7-9, the J call TRBJ1-2; 8 nucleotides align to TRBD1. CDR3 length equals 15 residues. Germline CDR1 SEHNR, CDR2 FQNEAQ (reference sequence). V lost 5 bases, J lost 4 bases, and 9 bases stayed unmatched. CDR3 residues: CASSPNTGTGYGYTF. The CDR3 DNA reads as TGTGCCAGCAGCCCTAACACCGGGACAGGCTATGGCTACACCTTC.

This chain uses TRBV19 with TRBJ2-1; TRBD2 is a possible D gene (6 bases). The CDR3 is 14 residues long. The ends were cut back, 6 bases at V and 6 bases at J, with 15 bases in the middle. The germline V gene encodes CDR1 LNHDA and CDR2 SQIVND (reference sequence). CDR3 coding DNA: TGTGCCAGTAGGTTAGCGGTAGGACGCAATGAGCAGTTCTTC. Its translation is CASRLAVGRNEQFF.

This clone has just a few counts. DNA of the CDR3: TGTGCCAGCAGTTACTACTCTCCAACCGGGGAGCTGTTTTTT. Its translation is CASSYYSPTGELFF. This sequence joins TRBV6-6 and TRBJ2-2; D uncertain. V dropped 1 base and J dropped 5 bases, with 8 bases sitting between them. The CDR3 has 14 amino acids. Germline V CDR1 and CDR2: MNHNY, SVGAGI (reference sequence).

This clone was observed a handful of times. DNA of the CDR3: TGTGCCAGCAGTCTCTCGGGACACTACGAGCAGTACGTC. Translating gives CASSLSGHYEQYV. The chain is built from TRBV6-6 and TRBJ2-7, with D maybe TRBD1 (6 bases). Germline V gives CDR1 MNHNY, CDR2 SVGAGI (reference sequence). V lost 5 bases and J 3 bases, leaving 11 bases between the germline ends. The CDR3 length is 13 residues.

Only a few counts were recorded for this clone. This chain joins TRBV18 and TRBJ2-7; 7 nucleotides match TRBD1. The germline CDR1 and CDR2 sequences are KGHSH and LQKENI. The CDR3 loop spans 12 amino acids. V was clipped by 6 bases and J by 6 bases; unmatched bases: 5. CDR3 sequence reads: CASSYTGAEQYF. In DNA, the CDR3 is TGTGCCAGCTCGTACACAGGGGCCGAGCAGTACTTC. Full variable domain (rest looked up from reference TRBV18 and TRBJ2-7): NAGVMQNPRHLVRRRGQEARLRCSPMKGHSHVYWYRQLPEEGLKFMVYLQKENIIDESGMPKERFSAEFPKEGPSILRIQQVVRGDSAAYFCASSYTGAEQYFGPGTRLTVT.

This clone was recorded a few times. The chain recombines TRBV7-3 with TRBJ2-1, with 9 bases that match TRBD2. CDR1 and CDR2 (germline): SGHTA, FQGTGA. The ends lost 2 bases at V and 5 bases at J; junction bases unmatched: 1. CDR3 length equals 14 residues. CDR3 sequence (DNA): TGTGCCAGCAGCTTAGCGGGAGGGCACAATGAGCAGTTCTTC. This translates into CASSLAGGHNEQFF.

The CDR3: CASSLVGENTGELFF. The CDR3 DNA is TGTGCCAGCAGCTTGGTAGGGGAGAACACCGGGGAGCTGTTTTTT. The J gene is TRBJ2-2, the V gene TRBV5-4; D possibly corresponds to TRBD1 (5 bases). This CDR3 spans 15 amino acids. Trimming stripped 0 bases from V and 1 base from J, with 7 bases between. Germline CDR1 is SGHNT and CDR2 is YYREEE (reference sequence). Using reference TRBV5-4 and TRBJ2-2 for the parts outside the CDR3, the full variable domain is ETGVTQSPTHLIKTRGQQVTLRCSSQSGHNTVSWYQQALGQGPQFIFQYYREEENGRGNFPPRFSGLQFPNYSSELNVNALELDDSALYLCASSLVGENTGELFFGEGSRLTVL.